Presented here are 23 T cell receptor beta chains from one specimen sequenced in a study of T-cell memory formation after mild COVID-19. In TCRdb, the 5' RACE reads were re-called with MiXCR into one record per CDR3 protein. The repertoire has 200,000 to 300,000 distinct CDR3 sequences, 16% of them found once; the top ten carry roughly a fifth. The sequencing sample was made of PBMCs or a T cell subset sorted from them (not recorded which). These receptor sequences come from a man younger than 35 who had mild COVID-19 (a few samples of this study predate the infection). Cell type and time point are not known.

This clonotype has a count of ten or more. This chain uses TRBV27 with TRBJ2-3; D is unresolved. V was pared by 6 bases and J by 2 bases, with 15 bases between. CDR1 is MNHEY, CDR2 SMNVEV, per germline (reference sequence). The CDR3 sequence is 15 residues long. The DNA for the CDR3 is TGTGCCAGCAGCCTCCAGTTGGGTTTCACAGATACGCAGTATTTT. This gives the protein CASSLQLGFTDTQYF.

This clonotype has just a few counts. The chain carries TRBV6-5 and TRBJ1-1, with D maybe TRBD1 (6 bases). CDR1 is MNHEY and CDR2 is SVGAGI in the germline V gene. Trimming cost V 4 bases and J 2 bases, with 11 bases left between them. The CDR3 sequence is 14 residues long. For the CDR3, the DNA is TGTGCCAGCAGTTGGGTACAGGGTAACACTGAAGCTTTCTTT. Residues: CASSWVQGNTEAFF.

This clonotype was counted only a few times. This chain connects TRBV7-2 to TRBJ2-5, with TRBD2 identical over 7 bases. The CDR3 has 14 amino acids. V lost 1 base and J lost 5; bases outside the gene matches: 4. Per the germline V gene, CDR1 is SGHTA and CDR2 is FQGNSA. This CDR3 is CASSLGGTTETQYF. CDR3 sequence (DNA): TGTGCCAGCAGCTTAGGCGGGACTACCGAGACCCAGTACTTC.

The genes are TRBV28 and TRBJ1-2; TRBD1 matches at 7 bases. Trimming removed 6 bases from V and 4 bases from J; junction bases left unmatched: 11. The CDR3 extends over 15 amino acids. The germline CDR1 and CDR2 sequences are MDHEN and SYDVKM. The CDR3 reads CASRFAQGGTYGYTF. The CDR3 DNA sequence: TGTGCCAGCAGATTTGCCCAGGGGGGAACCTATGGCTACACCTTC.

This clonotype was detected only a few times. V and J are TRBV25-1 and TRBJ2-1, with TRBD2 matching over 7 bases. The CDR3 is 13 residues long. The V segment lost 6 bases and the J segment 5 bases; nucleotides outside the gene matches: 4. Per germline, CDR1 MGHDK and CDR2 SYGVNS. CDR3 residues: CASRRGTNNEQFF. As DNA, the CDR3 is TGTGCCAGCAGGCGGGGGACTAACAATGAGCAGTTCTTC.

This clonotype was observed at least ten times. CDR3 DNA sequence: TGTGCCAGCAGGGCAGGGCACGGTACGCAGTATTTT. Translating gives CASRAGHGTQYF. V and J are TRBV12-3 or TRBV12-4 and TRBJ2-3; D might be TRBD1 (5 bases). The CDR3 loop spans 12 amino acids. Trimming took off 6 bases at V and 8 bases at J, with 12 bases between the two ends.

This clonotype showed up just a few times. The gene calls are TRBV19 and TRBJ1-6; D not certain. The CDR3 loop spans 13 amino acids. Germline CDR1 and CDR2: LNHDA and SQIVND (reference sequence). Between the trimmed V and J ends, which lost 4 bases and 7 bases, there was a span of 8 bases. The CDR3 protein is CASSNIQNSPLHF. The CDR3 DNA reads TGTGCCAGTAGTAATATACAGAATTCACCCCTCCACTTT. Complete variable domain (other parts from reference TRBV19 and TRBJ1-6): DGGITQSPKYLFRKEGQNVTLSCEQNLNHDAMYWYRQDPGQGLRLIYYSQIVNDFQKGDIAEGYSVSREKKESFPLTVTSAQKNPTAFYLCASSNIQNSPLHFGNGTRLTVT.

The chain combines TRBV9 with TRBJ2-2; TRBD2 aligns across 8 bases. From germline, CDR1 is SGDLS and CDR2 YYNGEE. V was clipped by 1 base and J by 0 bases; unmatched bases: 5. CDR3 length: 17 residues. CDR3 bases: TGTGCCAGCAGCGTACCAGCGGGGGAGCCGAACACCGGGGAGCTGTTTTTT. Protein sequence: CASSVPAGEPNTGELFF.

This clonotype appeared a few times. This chain uses TRBV20-1 with TRBJ2-3, with TRBD1 matching over 7 bases. Trimming removed 2 bases from V and 0 bases from J; junction bases left unmatched: 2. The germline V gene encodes CDR1 DFQATT and CDR2 SNEGSKA (reference sequence). The CDR3 is made up of 14 amino acids. The CDR3 DNA reads TGCAGTGCTAGACCGGGACAGAGCACAGATACGCAGTATTTT. It codes for CSARPGQSTDTQYF.

This clonotype was seen more than once but under ten times. As DNA, the CDR3 is TGTGCCAGCAGCGAATTCCTCAAGGGGGAATGGAATGAGCAGTTCTTC. This translates into CASSEFLKGEWNEQFF. The V gene is TRBV9, the J gene TRBJ2-1; possibly TRBD1 for D (6 bases). CDR3 length: 16 residues. CDR1 is SGDLS and CDR2 is YYNGEE in the germline V gene. V lost 3 bases to trimming and J lost 7 bases, with 20 bases between them.

This clonotype appeared a few times. This sequence joins TRBV6-2 or TRBV6-3 and TRBJ2-1; D is unresolved. Germline CDR1 MNHEY, CDR2 SVGEGT. V was clipped by 6 bases and J by 8 bases, with 8 bases between them. The CDR3 runs to 11 residues. Written as DNA, the CDR3 is TGTGCCAGCAGATTATATGATGAGCAGTTCTTC. Translated: CASRLYDEQFF.

The CDR3 bases are TGTGCCTGGAGTGTGGGGGTGGCGGGCTACACCTTC. Amino acids: CAWSVGVAGYTF. V usage is TRBV30 and J usage is TRBJ1-2; possibly TRBD1 for D (5 bases). CDR1 and CDR2 (germline): GTSNPN, SVGIG (reference sequence). Trimming left V 0 bases short and J 8 bases short, with 10 bases between. The CDR3 length is 12 residues. The complete variable domain, with remaining parts taken from reference TRBV30 and TRBJ1-2, reads SQTIHQWPATLVQPVGSPLSLECTVEGTSNPNLYWYRQAAGRGLQLLFYSVGIGQISSEVPQNLSASRPQDRQFILSSKKLLLSDSGFYLCAWSVGVAGYTFGSGTRLTVV.

This clonotype showed up many times. The chain uses TRBV4-3 and TRBJ2-1, with 9 nucleotides matching TRBD2. The trim removed 0 bases at V and 4 bases at J, leaving 4 bases unmatched. From germline, CDR1 is LGHNA and CDR2 YSLEER. The CDR3 covers 16 residues. The CDR3 here is CASSQDSAGGYNEQFF. The CDR3 DNA follows: TGCGCCAGCAGCCAAGATTCCGCGGGGGGGTACAATGAGCAGTTCTTC.

The chain carries TRBV9 and TRBJ2-2; D remains ambiguous. Looked up from germline, CDR1 is SGDLS and CDR2 is YYNGEE. This CDR3 region has 16 residues. The ends were cut back, 0 bases at V and 0 bases at J, with 9 bases in the middle. The CDR3 nucleotides are TGTGCCAGCAGCGTAGTTCCTTACGCGAACACCGGGGAGCTGTTTTTT. Translating gives CASSVVPYANTGELFF.

This clonotype occurred a few times. V usage is TRBV11-2 and J usage is TRBJ2-1; 7 positions agree with TRBD2. In germline, CDR1 is SGHAT, CDR2 FQNNGV. With V trimmed by 5 bases and J by 2 bases, 6 bases remained unmatched. This CDR3 spans 15 amino acids. The CDR3 nucleotides are TGTGCCAGCAGCCTCGGGGGGTCCCCCTACAATGAGCAGTTCTTC. Encoded protein: CASSLGGSPYNEQFF.

This clonotype was seen a handful of times. The V gene is TRBV5-6, the J gene TRBJ1-1; D perhaps matches TRBD1 (6 bases). Germline CDR1 and CDR2: SGHDT and YYEEEE. The V end was cut by 2 bases, the J end by 5 bases, with 7 bases between. This CDR3 spans 12 amino acids. As DNA, the CDR3 is TGTGCCAGCAGCTTAGGACAGACTGAAGCTTTCTTT. Residues: CASSLGQTEAFF.

The chain joins TRBV15 to TRBJ2-1; D is perhaps TRBD1 (5 bases). Germline V gene lookup returns CDR1 LNHNV and CDR2 YYDKDF (reference sequence). V shed 0 bases and J shed 6 bases, with 15 bases lying between them. This CDR3 region has 16 residues. The CDR3: CATSRDRGRGGNEQFF. CDR3 DNA: TGTGCCACCAGCAGAGATAGAGGAAGGGGCGGCAATGAGCAGTTCTTC.

V usage is TRBV4-2 and J usage is TRBJ2-3, with 11 bases identical to TRBD2. Germline CDR1 reads LGHNA; CDR2 reads YNFKEQ. The V gene end was trimmed by 0 bases and the J gene end by 1 base; junction bases not matched to a gene: 6. This CDR3 comprises 18 residues. CDR3 bases: TGTGCCAGCAGCCAAGACCTTAGCGGGGGGGCTCGCACAGATACGCAGTATTTT. Protein product: CASSQDLSGGARTDTQYF.

This clonotype was observed a handful of times. The chain links TRBV5-1 to TRBJ2-4; no clear D. The germline gives CDR1 SGHRS, CDR2 YFSETQ. The CDR3 length is 16 residues. Trimming took off 0 bases at V and 0 bases at J, with 10 bases between the two ends. CDR3 protein: CASSLESSRAKNIQYF. CDR3 bases: TGCGCCAGCAGCTTGGAGTCGTCCAGAGCCAAAAACATTCAGTACTTC.

This clonotype appeared a few times. The chain combines TRBV14 with TRBJ2-5; D unresolved. The CDR3 extends over 14 amino acids. Germline V lookup: CDR1 SGHDN, CDR2 FVKESK. Trimming took 0 bases from V and 0 from J, leaving 5 bases between them. The CDR3 reads CASSQDFNQETQYF. As DNA, the CDR3 is TGTGCCAGCAGCCAAGATTTTAACCAAGAGACCCAGTACTTC.

J is TRBJ2-2 and V is TRBV9; D possibly corresponds to TRBD1 (6 bases). CDR1 and CDR2 from the germline V gene are SGDLS and YYNGEE. This CDR3 has 14 amino acids. With 0 bases removed from V and 6 bases from J, the gap between germline ends came to 9 bases. For the CDR3, the DNA is TGTGCCAGCAGCGTAGGGTCAGGGGCCGGGGAGCTGTTTTTT. The encoded protein is CASSVGSGAGELFF.

In this sample, this clonotype turned up many times. The chain recombines TRBV28 with TRBJ2-5; TRBD2 matches at 9 bases. V shed 3 bases, J shed 0 bases, and the junction held 2 bases outside the gene matches. Per germline, CDR1 MDHEN and CDR2 SYDVKM. The CDR3 spans 15 residues. Here the CDR3 DNA reads TGTGCCAGCAGTTTTAGCGGGGGTTACCAAGAGACCCAGTACTTC. It codes for CASSFSGGYQETQYF.

The chain is built from TRBV4-1 and TRBJ2-7, with D tentatively TRBD2 (6 bases). Looked up from germline, CDR1 is MGHRA and CDR2 is YSYEKL. This CDR3 region has 14 residues. V was clipped by 5 bases and J by 6 bases, with 17 bases between them. CDR3 DNA: TGCGCCAGCAGCTACGACCCGGGAGAGGGCGAGCAGTACTTC. Amino acids: CASSYDPGEGEQYF.